The clone carrying this T cell receptor (beta chain) was picked up a small number of times. Antigen specificity is unknown. This entry comes from a study of T-cell memory formation after mild COVID-19. TCRdb reprocessed the 5' RACE reads with MiXCR, giving one entry per CDR3 protein. This sample carries about 110,000 distinct CDR3 sequences, about an eighth of them seen once, and the ten largest clones take less than 40%. The CDR3 is made up of 12 amino acids. Per the germline V gene, CDR1 is SGDLS and CDR2 is YYNGEE. V was pared by 7 bases and J by 9 bases, with 14 bases between. Whole-study results and caveats: Among contracting clones, CD4+ were mainly CM/EM and CD8+ enriched in EMRA. Pre-infection memory harbored some responding clones, suggesting cross-reactive memory joined. Clones shrinking from day 15 to 85 showed even CD4/CD8 mixes; later expanders tilted CD4+.

The receptor comes from a man in his late teens or twenties who had mild COVID-19 (a few samples of this study predate the infection). Cell type and time point are not known. The sequencing input was PBMCs or a T cell subset sorted from them (not recorded which). This rearrangement joins TRBV9 to TRBJ2-1; D is perhaps TRBD1 (5 bases). In DNA, the CDR3 is TGTGCCAGCTCCCTAAGGGGTATTGAGCAGTTCTTC. Amino acids: CASSLRGIEQFF.